This T cell receptor (beta chain) came from a study of blood T cell repertoires in COVID-19. TCRdb keeps only in-frame clones here, not all; method: immunoSEQ multiplex PCR. The repertoire holds almost 250,000 clones, around nine tenths seen once, with around 1.7% in the top ten. With V trimmed by 3 bases and J by 0 bases, 1 base remained unmatched. Per the germline V gene, CDR1 is SGHNT and CDR2 is YENEEA. This CDR3 spans 14 amino acids. The origin of this receptor is a woman aged 55-75 years who had recovered from COVID-19. Sequenced material: peripheral blood. V and J are TRBV11-3 and TRBJ1-1, with 7 bases aligning to TRBD1. CDR3 DNA sequence: TGTGCCAGCAGCTTGGGACAGATGAACACTGAAGCTTTCTTT. It is translated as CASSLGQMNTEAFF.